This is a list of T cell receptor beta chains from one sample in a study of blood T cell repertoires in COVID-19. This table comes from immunoSEQ multiplex PCR, and its TCRdb copy is limited to in-frame clones, with some not included. The sample yields under 300,000 clones, approximately 87% seen once. Sequenced sample: peripheral blood. The receptors originated from a woman in her 30s with COVID-19, enrolled during active disease. Each CDR3 is given without its conserved first and last residue. Clone sizes are given selectively: once, few, many, or a class where the clone is expanded.

-,TRBJ1-6,TRBV6-4,ASSEGTGVNSPLH
-,TRBJ2-7,TRBV11-2,ASSKDRGEQY
-,TRBJ1-5,TRBV5-5,ASSFQYGSGNQPQH
-,TRBJ1-1,TRBV3-1/TRBV3-2,ASSQEGQGGLAF
once,TRBJ1-6,TRBV6-5,ASSSRLNSYNSPLH
-,TRBJ1-5,TRBV6-2/TRBV6-3,ASSPRGIWSNQPQH
-,TRBJ2-1,TRBV19,ASSRSSRGNEQF
-,TRBJ2-5,TRBV6-1,ASSESPAGWTQY
-,TRBJ1-1,TRBV2,ASSVPGQSLNTEAF
once,TRBJ2-7,TRBV28,ASSLISAAYSYEQY
-,TRBJ2-5,TRBV7-9,ASSVDIAETQY
-,TRBJ1-4,TRBV5-1,ASRLTGPHNEKLF
-,TRBJ2-3,TRBV6-7,ASSAVTGGVVDTQY
-,TRBJ2-1,TRBV5-5,ASSFRLAGGNEQF
-,TRBJ2-1,TRBV6-4,ASSEAGQGDNEQF
-,TRBJ2-3,TRBV7-6,ASSPGWSSTDTQY
-,TRBJ1-2,TRBV24-1,ATHATGDGYT
once,TRBJ2-3,TRBV30,AWKLRGDTQY
-,TRBJ1-1,TRBV24-1,ATSDLRGEAF
-,TRBJ1-2,TRBV29-1,SGMTGSDGYT
-,TRBJ2-3,TRBV6-1,ASSEAGGWIGDTQY
-,TRBJ2-2,TRBV19,ASSIDMEPGGRSGELF
-,TRBJ2-5,TRBV7-9,ASSREETQY
-,TRBJ2-5,TRBV19,ASSIDEIGRGETQY
-,TRBJ1-1,TRBV5-6,ASSAGTGLAEAF
once,TRBJ2-3,TRBV10-1,ANKTSGGPFGGIDTQY
-,TRBJ1-5,TRBV3-1/TRBV3-2,ASSLQGNQPQH
-,TRBJ1-4,TRBV9,ASSVGQGGEKLF
-,TRBJ1-3,TRBV2,ASSDNRLVDTIY
-,TRBJ2-5,TRBV5-4,ASSLEGVETQY
few,TRBJ1-2,TRBV28,ASSHRGAVGSDGYT
-,TRBJ2-5,TRBV11-3,ASSLGVWETQY